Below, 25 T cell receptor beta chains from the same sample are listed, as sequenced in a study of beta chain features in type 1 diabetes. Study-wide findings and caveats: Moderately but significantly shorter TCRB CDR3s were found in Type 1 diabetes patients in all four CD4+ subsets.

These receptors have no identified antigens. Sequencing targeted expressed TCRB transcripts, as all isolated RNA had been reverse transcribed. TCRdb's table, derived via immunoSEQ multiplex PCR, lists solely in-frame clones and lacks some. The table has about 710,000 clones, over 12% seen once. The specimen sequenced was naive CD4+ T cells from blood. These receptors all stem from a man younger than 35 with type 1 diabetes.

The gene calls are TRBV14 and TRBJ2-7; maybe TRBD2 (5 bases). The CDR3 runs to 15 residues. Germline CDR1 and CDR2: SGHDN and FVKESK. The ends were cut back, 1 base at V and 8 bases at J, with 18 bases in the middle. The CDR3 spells CASSQGVSPGGKQYF. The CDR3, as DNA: TGTGCCAGCAGCCAAGGGGTGAGTCCAGGAGGAAAGCAGTACTTC. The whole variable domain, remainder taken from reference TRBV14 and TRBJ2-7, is EAGVTQFPSHSVIEKGQTVTLRCDPISGHDNLYWYRRVMGKEIKFLLHFVKESKQDESGMPNNRFLAERTGGTYSTLKVQPAELEDSGVYFCASSQGVSPGGKQYFGPGTRLTVT.

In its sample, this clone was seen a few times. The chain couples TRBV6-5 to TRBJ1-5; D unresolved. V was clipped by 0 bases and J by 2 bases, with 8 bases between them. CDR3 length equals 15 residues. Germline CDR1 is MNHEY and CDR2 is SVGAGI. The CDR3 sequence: CASSYSSTGNQPQHF. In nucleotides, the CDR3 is TGTGCCAGCAGTTACTCGAGTACGGGCAATCAGCCCCAGCATTTT.

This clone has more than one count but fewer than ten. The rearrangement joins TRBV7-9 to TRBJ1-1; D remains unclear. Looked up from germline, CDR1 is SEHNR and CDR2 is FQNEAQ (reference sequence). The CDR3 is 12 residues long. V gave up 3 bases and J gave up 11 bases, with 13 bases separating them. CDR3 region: CASSLGEFGAFF. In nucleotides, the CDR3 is TGTGCCAGCAGCTTGGGAGAATTCGGCGCTTTCTTT.

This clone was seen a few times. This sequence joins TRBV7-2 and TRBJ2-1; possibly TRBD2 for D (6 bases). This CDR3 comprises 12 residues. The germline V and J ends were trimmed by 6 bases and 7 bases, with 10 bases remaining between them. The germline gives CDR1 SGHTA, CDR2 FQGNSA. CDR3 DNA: TGTGCCAGCAGGCCTCTAGCGAATGAGCAGTTCTTC. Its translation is CASRPLANEQFF. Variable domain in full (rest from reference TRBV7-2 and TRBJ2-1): GAGVSQSPSNKVTEKGKDVELRCDPISGHTALYWYRQSLGQGLEFLIYFQGNSAPDKSGLPSDRFSAERTGGSVSTLTIQRTQQEDSAVYLCASRPLANEQFFGPGTRLTVL.

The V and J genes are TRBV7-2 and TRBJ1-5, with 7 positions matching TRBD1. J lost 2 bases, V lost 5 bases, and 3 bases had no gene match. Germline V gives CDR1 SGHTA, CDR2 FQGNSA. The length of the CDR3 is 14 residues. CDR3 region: CASSQGQGNQPQHF. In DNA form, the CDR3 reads TGTGCCAGCAGCCAAGGACAGGGCAATCAGCCCCAGCATTTT.

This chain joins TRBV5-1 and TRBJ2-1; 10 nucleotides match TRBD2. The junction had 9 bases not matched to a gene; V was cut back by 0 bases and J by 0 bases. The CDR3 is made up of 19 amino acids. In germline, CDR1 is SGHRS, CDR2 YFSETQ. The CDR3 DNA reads TGCGCCAGCAGCTTGGCCGCTAGCGGGGGCCTCCGCTCCTACAATGAGCAGTTCTTC. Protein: CASSLAASGGLRSYNEQFF.

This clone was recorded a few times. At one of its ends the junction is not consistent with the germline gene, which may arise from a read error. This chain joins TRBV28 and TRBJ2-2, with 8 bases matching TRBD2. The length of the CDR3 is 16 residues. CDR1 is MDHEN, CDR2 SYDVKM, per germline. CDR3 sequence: CATSPSGLGQTGELFF. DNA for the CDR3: TGTGCCACCAGTCCCTCGGGACTAGGACAGACCGGGGAGCTGTTTTTT.

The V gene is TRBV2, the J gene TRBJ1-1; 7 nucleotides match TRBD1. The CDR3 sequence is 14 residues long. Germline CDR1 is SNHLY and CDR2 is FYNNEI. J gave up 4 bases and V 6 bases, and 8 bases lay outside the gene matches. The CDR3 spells CASSEDRIVTEAFF. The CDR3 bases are TGTGCCAGCAGCGAGGACAGGATTGTCACTGAAGCTTTCTTT.

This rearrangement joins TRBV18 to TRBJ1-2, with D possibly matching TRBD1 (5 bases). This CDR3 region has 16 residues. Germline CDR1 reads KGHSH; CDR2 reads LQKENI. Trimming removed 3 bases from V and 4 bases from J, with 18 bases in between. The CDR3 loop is CASSPVMEGQSYGYTF. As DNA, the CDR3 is TGTGCCAGCTCACCGGTAATGGAGGGGCAGAGCTATGGCTACACCTTC.

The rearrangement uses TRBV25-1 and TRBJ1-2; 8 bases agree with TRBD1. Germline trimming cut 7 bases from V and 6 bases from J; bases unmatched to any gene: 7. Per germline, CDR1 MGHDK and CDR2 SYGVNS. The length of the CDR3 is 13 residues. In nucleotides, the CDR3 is TGTGCCAGCAATCCGGCAGGGGGCGATGGCTACACCTTC. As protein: CASNPAGGDGYTF.

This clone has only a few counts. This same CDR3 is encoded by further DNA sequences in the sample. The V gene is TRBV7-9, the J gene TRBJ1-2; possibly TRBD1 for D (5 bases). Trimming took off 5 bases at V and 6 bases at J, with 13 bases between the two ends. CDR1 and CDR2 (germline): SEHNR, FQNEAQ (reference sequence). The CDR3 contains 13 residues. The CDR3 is CASSLRGGDGYTF. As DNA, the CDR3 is TGTGCCAGCAGCCTAAGGGGCGGCGATGGCTACACCTTC.

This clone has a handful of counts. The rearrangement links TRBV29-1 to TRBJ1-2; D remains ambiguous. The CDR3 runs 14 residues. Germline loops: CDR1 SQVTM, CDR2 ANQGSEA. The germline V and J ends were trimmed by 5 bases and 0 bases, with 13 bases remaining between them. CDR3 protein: CSVRDTGPNYGYTF. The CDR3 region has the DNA TGCAGCGTTAGGGATACCGGACCTAACTATGGCTACACCTTC.

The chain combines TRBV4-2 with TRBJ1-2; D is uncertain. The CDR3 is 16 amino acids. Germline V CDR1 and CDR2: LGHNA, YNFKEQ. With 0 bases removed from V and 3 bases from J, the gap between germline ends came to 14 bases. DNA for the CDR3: TGTGCCAGCAGCCAAGATCCAGAGTATGGGGACTATGGCTACACCTTC. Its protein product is CASSQDPEYGDYGYTF.

The CDR3 coding sequence is TGTGCCAGCTCCCCCGGGTCCTACAATGAGCAGTTCTTC. Translated, it gives CASSPGSYNEQFF. This chain uses TRBV11-2 with TRBJ2-1; no reliable D call. The CDR3 has 13 residues. Deletions cut 8 bases from V and 1 base from J, with 9 bases between. Germline V gives CDR1 SGHAT, CDR2 FQNNGV.

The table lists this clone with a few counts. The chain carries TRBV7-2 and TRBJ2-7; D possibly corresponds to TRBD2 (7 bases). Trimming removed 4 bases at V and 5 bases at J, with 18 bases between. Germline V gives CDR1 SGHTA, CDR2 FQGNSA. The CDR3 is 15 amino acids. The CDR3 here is CASSYTAGASDEQYF. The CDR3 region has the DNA TGTGCCAGCAGCTACACCGCGGGGGCGTCCGACGAGCAGTACTTC.

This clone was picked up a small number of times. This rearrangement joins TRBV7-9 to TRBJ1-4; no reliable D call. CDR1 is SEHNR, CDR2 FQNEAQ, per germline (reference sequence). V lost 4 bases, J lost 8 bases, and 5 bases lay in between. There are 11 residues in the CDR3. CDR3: CASSYKEKLFF. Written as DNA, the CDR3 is TGTGCCAGCAGCTACAAGGAAAAACTGTTTTTT.

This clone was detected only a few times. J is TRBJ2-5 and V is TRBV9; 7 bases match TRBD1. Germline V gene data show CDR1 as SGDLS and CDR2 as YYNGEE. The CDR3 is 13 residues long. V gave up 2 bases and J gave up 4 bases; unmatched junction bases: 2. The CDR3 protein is CASSVGQVETQYF. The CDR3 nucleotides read TGTGCCAGCAGCGTCGGACAGGTAGAGACCCAGTACTTC. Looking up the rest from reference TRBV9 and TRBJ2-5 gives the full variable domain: DSGVTQTPKHLITATGQRVTLRCSPRSGDLSVYWYQQSLDQGLQFLIQYYNGEERAKGNILERFSAQQFPDLHSELNLSSLELGDSALYFCASSVGQVETQYFGPGTRLLVL.

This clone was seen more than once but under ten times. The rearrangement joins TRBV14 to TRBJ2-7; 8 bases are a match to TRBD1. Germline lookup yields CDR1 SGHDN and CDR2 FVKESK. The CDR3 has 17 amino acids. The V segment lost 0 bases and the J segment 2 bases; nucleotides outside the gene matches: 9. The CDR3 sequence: CASSQEGRGRFPYEQYF. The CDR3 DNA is TGTGCCAGCAGCCAAGAGGGCAGGGGGCGGTTCCCCTACGAGCAGTACTTC. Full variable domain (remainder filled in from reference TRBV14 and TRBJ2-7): EAGVTQFPSHSVIEKGQTVTLRCDPISGHDNLYWYRRVMGKEIKFLLHFVKESKQDESGMPNNRFLAERTGGTYSTLKVQPAELEDSGVYFCASSQEGRGRFPYEQYFGPGTRLTVT.

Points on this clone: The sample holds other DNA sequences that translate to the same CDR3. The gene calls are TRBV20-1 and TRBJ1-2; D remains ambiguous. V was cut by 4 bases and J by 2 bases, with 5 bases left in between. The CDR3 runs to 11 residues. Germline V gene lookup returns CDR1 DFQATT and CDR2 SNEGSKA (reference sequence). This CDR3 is CSATGNYGYTF. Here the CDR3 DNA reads TGCAGTGCTACCGGCAACTATGGCTACACCTTC.

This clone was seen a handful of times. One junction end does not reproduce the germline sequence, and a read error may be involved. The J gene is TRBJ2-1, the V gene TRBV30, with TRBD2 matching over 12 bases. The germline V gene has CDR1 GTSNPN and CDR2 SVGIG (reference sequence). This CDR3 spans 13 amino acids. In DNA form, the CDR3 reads TGTGCCGGGAGACTAGCGGGGGAAAATGAGCAGTTCTTC. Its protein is CAGRLAGENEQFF.

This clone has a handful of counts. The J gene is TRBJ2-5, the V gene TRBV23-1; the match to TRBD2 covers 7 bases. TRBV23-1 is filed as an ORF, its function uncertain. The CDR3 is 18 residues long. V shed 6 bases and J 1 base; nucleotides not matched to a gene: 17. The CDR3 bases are TGCGCCAGCAGCCGGACTAGGAGGCCGACGTACCTCCAAGAGACCCAGTACTTC. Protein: CASSRTRRPTYLQETQYF.

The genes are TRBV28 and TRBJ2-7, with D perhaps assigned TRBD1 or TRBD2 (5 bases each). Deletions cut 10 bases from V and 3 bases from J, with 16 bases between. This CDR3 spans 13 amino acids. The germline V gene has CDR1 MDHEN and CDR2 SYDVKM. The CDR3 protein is CATRGTGGYEQYF. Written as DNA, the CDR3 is TGTGCCACCCGGGGTACAGGTGGCTACGAGCAGTACTTC.

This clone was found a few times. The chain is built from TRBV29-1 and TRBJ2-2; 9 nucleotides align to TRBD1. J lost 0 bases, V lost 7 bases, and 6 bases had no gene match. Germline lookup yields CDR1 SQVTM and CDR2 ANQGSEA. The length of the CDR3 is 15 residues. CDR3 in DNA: TGCAGCGCAAGACGGACAGGGGCGAACACCGGGGAGCTGTTTTTT. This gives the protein CSARRTGANTGELFF.

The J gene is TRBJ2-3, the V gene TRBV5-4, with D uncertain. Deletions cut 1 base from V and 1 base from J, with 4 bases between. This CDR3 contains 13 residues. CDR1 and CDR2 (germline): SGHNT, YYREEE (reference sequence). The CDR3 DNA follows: TGTGCCAGCAGCTTGTGGGGCACAGATACGCAGTATTTT. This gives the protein CASSLWGTDTQYF.

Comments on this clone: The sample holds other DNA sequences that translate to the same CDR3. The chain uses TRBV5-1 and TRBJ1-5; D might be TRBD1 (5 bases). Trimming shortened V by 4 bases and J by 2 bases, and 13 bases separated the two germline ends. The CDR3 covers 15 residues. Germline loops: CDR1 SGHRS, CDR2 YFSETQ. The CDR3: CASSLQGGGNQPQHF. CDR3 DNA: TGCGCCAGCAGCCTACAAGGAGGGGGCAATCAGCCCCAGCATTTT.